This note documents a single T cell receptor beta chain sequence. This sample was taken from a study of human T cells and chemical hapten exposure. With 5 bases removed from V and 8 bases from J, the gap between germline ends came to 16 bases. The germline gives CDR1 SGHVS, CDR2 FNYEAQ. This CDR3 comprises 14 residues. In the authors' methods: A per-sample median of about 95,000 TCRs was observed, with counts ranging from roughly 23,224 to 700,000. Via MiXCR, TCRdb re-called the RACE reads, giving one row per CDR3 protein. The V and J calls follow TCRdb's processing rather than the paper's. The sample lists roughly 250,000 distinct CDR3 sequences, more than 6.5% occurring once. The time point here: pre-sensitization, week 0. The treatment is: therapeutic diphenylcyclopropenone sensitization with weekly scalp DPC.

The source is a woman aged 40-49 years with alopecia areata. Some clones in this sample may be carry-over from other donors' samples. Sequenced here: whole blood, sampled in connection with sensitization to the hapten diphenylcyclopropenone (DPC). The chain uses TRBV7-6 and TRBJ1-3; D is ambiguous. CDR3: CASSAGLEGDTIYF. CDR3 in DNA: TGTGCCAGCAGCGCCGGACTTGAGGGCGACACCATATATTTT.